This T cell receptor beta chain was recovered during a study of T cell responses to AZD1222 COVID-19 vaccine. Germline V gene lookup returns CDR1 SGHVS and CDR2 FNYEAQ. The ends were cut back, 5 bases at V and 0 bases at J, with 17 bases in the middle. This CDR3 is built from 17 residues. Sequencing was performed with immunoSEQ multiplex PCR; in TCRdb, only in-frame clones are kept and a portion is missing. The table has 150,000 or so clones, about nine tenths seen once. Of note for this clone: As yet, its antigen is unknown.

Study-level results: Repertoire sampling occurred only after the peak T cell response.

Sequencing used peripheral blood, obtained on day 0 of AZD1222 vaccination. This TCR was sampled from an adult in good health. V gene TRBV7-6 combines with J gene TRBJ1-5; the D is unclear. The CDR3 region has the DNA TGTGCCAGCAGCCCGCGTCCGAGGCAGGATAGCAATCAGCCCCAGCATTTT. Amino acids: CASSPRPRQDSNQPQHF. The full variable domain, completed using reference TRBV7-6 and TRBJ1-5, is GAGVSQSPRYKVTKRGQDVALRCDPISGHVSLYWYRQALGQGPEFLTYFNYEAQQDKSGLPNDRFSAERPEGSISTLTIQRTEQRDSAMYRCASSPRPRQDSNQPQHFGDGTRLSIL.